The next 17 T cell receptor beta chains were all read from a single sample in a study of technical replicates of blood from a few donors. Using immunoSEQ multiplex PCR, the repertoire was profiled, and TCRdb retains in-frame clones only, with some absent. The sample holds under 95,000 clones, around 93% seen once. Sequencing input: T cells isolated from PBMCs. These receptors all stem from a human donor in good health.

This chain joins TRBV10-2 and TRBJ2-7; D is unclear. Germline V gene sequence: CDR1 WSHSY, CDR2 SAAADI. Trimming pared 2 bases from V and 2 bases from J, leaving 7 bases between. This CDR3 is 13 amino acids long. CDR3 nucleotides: TGCGCCAGCAGTGAGAACAGTGCCTACGAGCAGTACTTC. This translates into CASSENSAYEQYF.

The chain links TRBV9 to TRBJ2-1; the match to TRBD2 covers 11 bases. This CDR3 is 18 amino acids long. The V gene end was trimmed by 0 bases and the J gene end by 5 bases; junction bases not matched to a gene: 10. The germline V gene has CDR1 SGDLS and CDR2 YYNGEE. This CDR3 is CASSVELAGARGDNEQFF. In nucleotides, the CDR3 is TGTGCCAGCAGCGTAGAACTAGCGGGAGCCCGGGGGGACAATGAGCAGTTCTTC.

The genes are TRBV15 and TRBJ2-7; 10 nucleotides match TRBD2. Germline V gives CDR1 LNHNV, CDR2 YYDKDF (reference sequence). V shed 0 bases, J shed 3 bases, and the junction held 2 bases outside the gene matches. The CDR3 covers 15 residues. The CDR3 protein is CATSRELAGNYEQYF. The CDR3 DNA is TGTGCCACCAGCAGAGAACTAGCGGGAAACTACGAGCAGTACTTC.

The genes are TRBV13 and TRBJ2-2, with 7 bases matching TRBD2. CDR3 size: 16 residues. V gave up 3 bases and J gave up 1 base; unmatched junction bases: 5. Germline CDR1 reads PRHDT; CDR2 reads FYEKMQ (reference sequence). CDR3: CASSFLAAKNTGELFF. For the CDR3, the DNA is TGTGCCAGCAGCTTCCTAGCGGCTAAGAACACCGGGGAGCTGTTTTTT.

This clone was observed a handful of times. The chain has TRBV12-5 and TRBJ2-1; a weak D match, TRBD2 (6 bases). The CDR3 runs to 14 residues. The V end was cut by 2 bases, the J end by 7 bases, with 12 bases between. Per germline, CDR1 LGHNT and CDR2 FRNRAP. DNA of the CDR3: TGTGCTAGTGGTTTGCCTCCCAGCGGGAATGAGCAGTTCTTC. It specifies CASGLPPSGNEQFF. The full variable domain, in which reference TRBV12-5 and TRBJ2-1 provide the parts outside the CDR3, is DARVTQTPRHKVTEMGQEVTMRCQPILGHNTVFWYRQTMMQGLELLAYFRNRAPLDDSGMPKDRFSAEMPDATLATLKIQPSEPRDSAVYFCASGLPPSGNEQFFGPGTRLTVL.

CDR3 region: CASSPDRGAVSWETQYF. CDR3 coding DNA: TGTGCCAGTAGTCCGGACAGGGGCGCGGTGTCTTGGGAGACCCAGTACTTC. The rearrangement joins TRBV19 to TRBJ2-5; 9 bases align to TRBD1. The CDR3 sequence is 17 residues long. Germline V CDR1 and CDR2: LNHDA, SQIVND (reference sequence). Losses at the gene ends were 5 bases for V and 5 bases for J; bases not matched to a gene: 15.

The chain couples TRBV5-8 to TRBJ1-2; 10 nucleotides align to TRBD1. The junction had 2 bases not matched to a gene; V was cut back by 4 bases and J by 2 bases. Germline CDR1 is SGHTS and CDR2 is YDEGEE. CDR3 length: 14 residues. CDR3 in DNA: TGTGCCAGCAGCCCGGGACAGGGGAACTATGGCTACACCTTC. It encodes CASSPGQGNYGYTF.

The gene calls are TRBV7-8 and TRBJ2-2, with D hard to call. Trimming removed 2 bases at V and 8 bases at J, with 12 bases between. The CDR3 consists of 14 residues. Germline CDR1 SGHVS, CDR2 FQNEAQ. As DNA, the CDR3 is TGTGCCAGCAGCTTACGAGAGGTGGCGGGGGAGCTGTTTTTT. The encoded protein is CASSLREVAGELFF.

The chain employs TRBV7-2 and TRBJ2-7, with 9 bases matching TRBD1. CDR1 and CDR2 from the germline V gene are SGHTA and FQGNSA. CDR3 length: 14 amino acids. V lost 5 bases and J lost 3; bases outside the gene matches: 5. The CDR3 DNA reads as TGTGCCAGCAGCCGGACAGGGGACCTCTACGAGCAGTACTTC. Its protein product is CASSRTGDLYEQYF.

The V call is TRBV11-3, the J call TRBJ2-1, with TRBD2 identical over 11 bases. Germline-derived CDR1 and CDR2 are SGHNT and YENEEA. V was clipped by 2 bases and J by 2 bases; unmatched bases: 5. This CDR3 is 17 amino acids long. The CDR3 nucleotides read TGTGCCAGCAGCTTATCGGGACTAGCGGTAACCTACAATGAGCAGTTCTTC. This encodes CASSLSGLAVTYNEQFF. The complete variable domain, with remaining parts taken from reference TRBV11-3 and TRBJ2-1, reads EAGVVQSPRYKIIEKKQPVAFWCNPISGHNTLYWYLQNLGQGPELLIRYENEEAVDDSQLPKDRFSAERLKGVDSTLKIQPAELGDSAVYLCASSLSGLAVTYNEQFFGPGTRLTVL.

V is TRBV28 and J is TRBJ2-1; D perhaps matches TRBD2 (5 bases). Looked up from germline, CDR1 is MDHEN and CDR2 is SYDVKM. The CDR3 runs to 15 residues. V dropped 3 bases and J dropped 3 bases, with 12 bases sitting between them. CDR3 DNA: TGTGCCAGCAGTTTCAACCGGGATAACTACAATGAGCAGTTCTTC. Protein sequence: CASSFNRDNYNEQFF.

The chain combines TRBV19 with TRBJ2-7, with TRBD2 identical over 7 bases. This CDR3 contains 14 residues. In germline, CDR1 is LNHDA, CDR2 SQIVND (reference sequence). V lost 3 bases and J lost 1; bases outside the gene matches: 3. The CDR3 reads CASSIVRESYEQYF. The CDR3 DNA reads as TGTGCCAGTAGTATTGTGCGGGAGTCCTACGAGCAGTACTTC.

CDR3: CASSPPSGSYEQYF. The CDR3 DNA follows: TGTGCCAGCAGCCCGCCTAGCGGTTCCTACGAGCAGTACTTC. The gene calls are TRBV9 and TRBJ2-7; 7 nucleotides align to TRBD2. Losses at the gene ends were 4 bases for V and 1 base for J; bases not matched to a gene: 5. The CDR3 is 14 amino acids. CDR1 and CDR2 (germline): SGDLS, YYNGEE.

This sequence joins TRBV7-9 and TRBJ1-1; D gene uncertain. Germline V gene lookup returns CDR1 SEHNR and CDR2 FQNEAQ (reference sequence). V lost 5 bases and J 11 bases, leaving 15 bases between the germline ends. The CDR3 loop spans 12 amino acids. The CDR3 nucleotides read TGTGCCAGCAGCCTTGGACCCCGAGGGGCTTTCTTT. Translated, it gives CASSLGPRGAFF.

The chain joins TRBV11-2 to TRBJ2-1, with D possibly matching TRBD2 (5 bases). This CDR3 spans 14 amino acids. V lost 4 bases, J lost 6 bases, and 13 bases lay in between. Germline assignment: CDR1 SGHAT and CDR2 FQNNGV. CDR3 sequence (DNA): TGTGCCAGCAGCTCCCCGGGATCCCGCAATGAGCAGTTCTTC. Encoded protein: CASSSPGSRNEQFF. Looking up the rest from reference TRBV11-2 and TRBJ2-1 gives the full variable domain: EAGVAQSPRYKIIEKRQSVAFWCNPISGHATLYWYQQILGQGPKLLIQFQNNGVVDDSQLPKDRFSAERLKGVDSTLKIQPAKLEDSAVYLCASSSPGSRNEQFFGPGTRLTVL.

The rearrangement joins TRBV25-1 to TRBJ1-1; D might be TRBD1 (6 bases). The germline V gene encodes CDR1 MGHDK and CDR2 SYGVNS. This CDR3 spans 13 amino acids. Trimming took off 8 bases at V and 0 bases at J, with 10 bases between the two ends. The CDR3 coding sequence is TGTGCCAGCGGGGACACCTTGAACACTGAAGCTTTCTTT. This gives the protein CASGDTLNTEAFF.

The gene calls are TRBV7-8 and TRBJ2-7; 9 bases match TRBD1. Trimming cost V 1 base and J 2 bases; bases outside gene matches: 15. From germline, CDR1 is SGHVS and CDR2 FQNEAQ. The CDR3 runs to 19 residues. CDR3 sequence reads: CASSLGNNAGTGPAYEQYF. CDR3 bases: TGTGCCAGCAGCTTAGGGAATAATGCTGGGACAGGGCCTGCCTACGAGCAGTACTTC.